The source of this T cell receptor (beta chain) is a study of beta chain features in type 1 diabetes. All of the isolated RNA was reverse transcribed, so expressed TCRB transcripts were sequenced. Using immunoSEQ multiplex PCR, the repertoire was profiled, and TCRdb retains in-frame clones only, with some absent. The sample lists about 350,000 clones, about 19% occurring once. Germline V lookup: CDR1 ENHRY, CDR2 SYGVKD. CDR3 length: 11 residues. The ends were cut back, 6 bases at V and 3 bases at J, with 6 bases in the middle. The source of this sequence is a woman aged 18-35 years in good health. This sequence joins TRBV10-3 and TRBJ2-7; D might be TRBD1 (6 bases). Sequences were obtained from naive CD4+ T cells from blood. CDR3 bases: TGTGCCATCAGGGACAGCTACGAGCAGTACTTC. Protein sequence: CAIRDSYEQYF.